This T cell receptor (beta chain) was captured by sequencing in a study of blood T cells in healthy people across ages. This clonotype has a handful of counts. What it binds is unknown. A second about 7 to 11 cycle PCR used barcoded and J-beta primers. TCRdb processed the 5' RACE reads anew with MiXCR; each CDR3 protein has one entry. Of about 1,600,000 distinct CDR3 sequences listed, approximately 40% are singletons. CDR1 LGHDT and CDR2 YNNKEL come from the germline V gene (reference sequence). The CDR3 loop spans 16 amino acids. Findings and limits, study-wide: Investigators viewed diversity estimates from one million T cells as underestimates, the study reported.

This receptor was identified in a woman between 18 and 29 years old in good health. Sample: blood. J is TRBJ2-4 and V is TRBV3-1, with 11 bases fitting TRBD2. Judging by the DNA end, TRBJ2-7 fits better; the J call may be wrong. CDR3 residues: CASSHAPGTSGYEQYF. The CDR3 DNA reads as TGTGCCAGCAGCCATGCCCCCGGGACTAGCGGCTACGAGCAGTACTTC.